This T cell receptor beta chain was captured by sequencing in a study of cytomegalovirus exposure and HLA in healthy donors. PCR employed 60 Vbeta and 13 Jbeta primers. Sequenced by immunoSEQ multiplex PCR; TCRdb stores in-frame clones only, minus some. The repertoire holds 130,000 or so clones, with approximately 80% as singletons. V shed 6 bases, J shed 0 bases, and the junction held 7 bases outside the gene matches. The length of the CDR3 is 17 residues. The germline CDR1 and CDR2 sequences are MGHRA and YSYEKL. The chain joins TRBV4-1 to TRBJ2-6, with 8 bases fitting TRBD1. The specimen was PBMCs. The receptor comes from a woman between 40 and 50 years old in good health and CMV-seronegative. The chain's CDR3 is CASRPTGVSSGANVLTF. The CDR3 DNA follows: TGCGCCAGCAGACCGACAGGGGTCAGCTCTGGGGCCAACGTCCTGACTTTC.